This T cell receptor (beta chain) was recorded in a study of shared clonotypes between healthy human individuals. Study background: Each donor had three CD4 naive, three CD4 memory, two CD8 naive and one CD8 memory plate. Study observations and caveats: Among a handful of donors, approximately 5% of naive CD4 clonotypes were found in common.

At the deep level, the assay was run. The assay was immunoSEQ multiplex PCR, and TCRdb's table has in-frame clones only and misses some. The sample gives some 2,500,000 clones, roughly 93% of which show up once; approximately 0.35% is in the top ten. CD45RA-negative memory and CD45RA+ naive subsets were split from the CD4+ cells. This clone was found once. Its antigen is unidentified. Sequencing was carried out using naive CD4+ T cells from PBMCs. The subset denotes: CD45RA+ positively selected. The receptor was derived from a man aged 18 to 29 in good health. Some clones in this sample may be carry-over from other donors' samples.

Here the CDR3 DNA reads TGTGCCACCCTAGCGGGAGGACCCTACGAGCAGTACTTC. It translates to CATLAGGPYEQYF. This chain joins TRBV28 and TRBJ2-7, with 11 bases fitting TRBD2. CDR3 length: 13 residues. The germline CDR1 and CDR2 sequences are MDHEN and SYDVKM. V gave up 10 bases and J gave up 2 bases; unmatched junction bases: 4.